These 18 T cell receptor beta chains came from one sample sequenced in a study of spatial heterogeneity in lung cancer. The sample's time point: sample taken at primary tumor resection. No cell sorting; template was whole RNA from tumor, lung tissue or PBMC. TCRdb reprocessed the 5' RACE reads via MiXCR and lists one record per CDR3 protein. The profile covers tens of thousands of distinct CDR3 sequences, with 13% appearing a single time and approximately 7.2% taken by the ten largest. Material: PBMCs, obtained at surgery. The receptors stem from a male donor with early-stage non-small cell lung cancer.

This clonotype occurred a few times. This chain links TRBV7-8 with TRBJ1-3, with D uncertain. The CDR3 contains 16 residues. Germline CDR1 SGHVS, CDR2 FQNEAQ. Trimming shortened V by 1 base and J by 0 bases, and 10 bases separated the two germline ends. The CDR3 reads CASSLGDQSSGNTIYF. Written as DNA, the CDR3 is TGTGCCAGCAGCTTAGGGGATCAGAGCTCTGGAAACACCATATATTTT.

The chain couples TRBV12-3 or TRBV12-4 to TRBJ2-6, with TRBD1 matching over 9 bases. The V segment lost 6 bases and the J segment 2 bases; nucleotides outside the gene matches: 5. The CDR3 spans 16 residues. The CDR3 spells CASSSGTGTGANVLTF. In DNA form, the CDR3 reads TGTGCCAGCAGCTCAGGGACAGGGACTGGGGCCAACGTCCTGACTTTC.

In its sample, this clonotype was seen a few times. The chain combines TRBV7-2 with TRBJ2-7, with D possibly being TRBD1 (5 bases). V was clipped by 6 bases and J by 2 bases, with 11 bases between them. Germline V gene lookup returns CDR1 SGHTA and CDR2 FQGNSA. This CDR3 has 13 residues. CDR3 DNA: TGTGCCAGCAGTTACAGGCCTGCCTACGAGCAGTACTTC. It encodes CASSYRPAYEQYF. Using reference TRBV7-2 and TRBJ2-7 for the parts outside the CDR3, the full variable domain is GAGVSQSPSNKVTEKGKDVELRCDPISGHTALYWYRQSLGQGLEFLIYFQGNSAPDKSGLPSDRFSAERTGGSVSTLTIQRTQQEDSAVYLCASSYRPAYEQYFGPGTRLTVT.

This clonotype was seen only a few times. This chain connects TRBV5-1 to TRBJ1-1; D is perhaps TRBD1 (6 bases). The CDR3 consists of 16 residues. V was trimmed by 0 bases and J by 5 bases, leaving 17 bases between them. Germline V gene lookup returns CDR1 SGHRS and CDR2 YFSETQ. CDR3 region: CASSLVLSGGATEAFF. As DNA, the CDR3 is TGCGCCAGCAGCTTGGTACTGTCGGGGGGCGCTACTGAAGCTTTCTTT.

Many counts were recorded for this clonotype. The CDR3 bases are TGTGCCATCAGTGAGTCGGGGCTGACGGGGACGAACACTGAAGCTTTCTTT. Amino acid sequence: CAISESGLTGTNTEAFF. The V call is TRBV10-3, the J call TRBJ1-1; D is possibly TRBD1 (5 bases). Between the trimmed V and J ends, which lost 0 bases and 1 base, there was a span of 15 bases. Germline V lookup: CDR1 ENHRY, CDR2 SYGVKD. This CDR3 is built from 17 residues.

This clonotype was found many times. The V gene is TRBV21-1, the J gene TRBJ1-2. TRBV21-1 represents a pseudogene. This CDR3 comprises 12 residues. CDR3 nucleotide sequence: TGTGCCAGCAGCAGTTTGTGCTATGGCTACACCTTC. Translation: CASSSLCYGYTF.

This chain links TRBV10-3 with TRBJ2-3; D is unresolved. V was pared by 4 bases and J by 0 bases, with 5 bases between. CDR1 and CDR2 (germline): ENHRY, SYGVKD. This CDR3 comprises 13 residues. This CDR3 is CAISGLSTDTQYF. CDR3 bases: TGTGCCATCAGTGGGCTTAGCACAGATACGCAGTATTTT.

This chain uses TRBV6-2 or TRBV6-3 with TRBJ1-6; TRBD1 matches 7 bases. The CDR3 covers 12 residues. Germline-derived CDR1 and CDR2 are MNHEY and SVGEGT. V dropped 8 bases and J dropped 8; count of bases not matched to a gene: 3. CDR3 nucleotide sequence: TGTGCCAGCTCCAGGGGGTATTCACCCCTCCACTTT. As protein: CASSRGYSPLHF.

In its sample, this clonotype was seen a few times. The rearrangement uses TRBV19 and TRBJ1-1; D is unclear. This CDR3 comprises 13 residues. Per the germline V gene, CDR1 is LNHDA and CDR2 is SQIVND (reference sequence). Trimming removed 4 bases from V and 0 bases from J, with 6 bases in between. Here the CDR3 reads CASSTSLNTEAFF. In DNA form, the CDR3 reads TGTGCCAGTAGTACTTCGCTGAACACTGAAGCTTTCTTT.

This chain links TRBV4-1 with TRBJ1-1, with D tentatively TRBD1 (6 bases). The CDR3 runs to 14 residues. V was pared by 4 bases and J by 7 bases, with 16 bases between. Germline CDR1 is MGHRA and CDR2 is YSYEKL. CDR3 coding DNA: TGCGCCAGCAGCCTAAGGGGGGTCCAAAGTGAAGCTTTCTTT. Translated: CASSLRGVQSEAFF.

This clonotype was detected a few times. This chain uses TRBV20-1 with TRBJ2-2; 10 bases are a match to TRBD1. V lost 4 bases and J lost 4; bases outside the gene matches: 12. Germline V CDR1 and CDR2: DFQATT, SNEGSKA (reference sequence). The length of the CDR3 is 17 residues. The CDR3 is CSATTGTGALGTGELFF. CDR3 DNA: TGCAGTGCTACGACCGGGACAGGGGCTCTAGGCACCGGGGAGCTGTTTTTT.

This clonotype was picked up a small number of times. This chain links TRBV2 with TRBJ2-5, with 7 bases fitting TRBD2. Germline lookup yields CDR1 SNHLY and CDR2 FYNNEI. CDR3 length: 11 amino acids. Trimming took 8 bases from V and 3 from J; bases not matched to a gene: 0. This CDR3 is CASRGEETQYF. The CDR3 DNA follows: TGTGCCAGCCGGGGGGAAGAGACCCAGTACTTC.

The rearrangement joins TRBV18 to TRBJ2-7; perhaps TRBD2 as D (6 bases). Germline-derived CDR1 and CDR2 are KGHSH and LQKENI. Trimming removed 3 bases at V and 4 bases at J, with 16 bases between. The length of the CDR3 is 15 residues. Written as DNA, the CDR3 is TGTGCCAGCTCACCTATCGGCCGGGGGTTATACGAGCAGTACTTC. This encodes CASSPIGRGLYEQYF. Full variable domain (missing parts from reference TRBV18 and TRBJ2-7): NAGVMQNPRHLVRRRGQEARLRCSPMKGHSHVYWYRQLPEEGLKFMVYLQKENIIDESGMPKERFSAEFPKEGPSILRIQQVVRGDSAAYFCASSPIGRGLYEQYFGPGTRLTVT.

This clonotype was counted a few times. The rearrangement links TRBV30 to TRBJ1-1, with no clear D. V shed 0 bases and J shed 5 bases, with 16 bases lying between them. From germline, CDR1 is GTSNPN and CDR2 SVGIG (reference sequence). This CDR3 region has 15 residues. CDR3 nucleotide sequence: TGTGCCTGGAGTGTACGGAGGGCGCGAGGGACTGAAGCTTTCTTT. It is translated as CAWSVRRARGTEAFF.

At least ten counts were recorded for this clonotype. J is TRBJ2-1 and V is TRBV7-8; no firm D call. The CDR3 is 13 amino acids. V dropped 1 base and J dropped 12 bases, with 13 bases sitting between them. The germline V gene has CDR1 SGHVS and CDR2 FQNEAQ. The CDR3 spells CASSLGSGWGQFF. The CDR3 bases are TGTGCCAGCAGCTTAGGCTCCGGTTGGGGGCAGTTCTTC.

This clonotype was detected many times. The gene calls are TRBV11-2 and TRBJ1-2; tentatively, D is TRBD1 (5 bases). Trimming cost V 0 bases and J 2 bases, with 16 bases left between them. In germline, CDR1 is SGHAT, CDR2 FQNNGV. The CDR3 loop spans 17 amino acids. The CDR3 is CASSLDRRGLQNYGYTF. The CDR3 region has the DNA TGTGCCAGCAGCTTAGATCGGAGGGGCCTACAAAACTATGGCTACACCTTC.

The chain joins TRBV19 to TRBJ2-5, with D perhaps given as TRBD1 or TRBD2 (5 bases each). CDR1 and CDR2 (germline): LNHDA, SQIVND (reference sequence). V was trimmed by 4 bases and J by 0 bases, leaving 6 bases between them. The CDR3 has 13 residues. The CDR3 protein is CASSRGDQETQYF. CDR3 nucleotides: TGTGCCAGTAGTAGAGGGGACCAAGAGACCCAGTACTTC.

V and J are TRBV7-2 and TRBJ2-1; D unclear. Germline V gene data show CDR1 as SGHTA and CDR2 as FQGNSA. Between the trimmed V and J ends, which lost 1 base and 7 bases, there was a span of 14 bases. This CDR3 spans 15 amino acids. The CDR3 here is CASSLDSARGNEQFF. For the CDR3, the DNA is TGTGCCAGCAGCTTAGATTCGGCCCGAGGAAATGAGCAGTTCTTC.